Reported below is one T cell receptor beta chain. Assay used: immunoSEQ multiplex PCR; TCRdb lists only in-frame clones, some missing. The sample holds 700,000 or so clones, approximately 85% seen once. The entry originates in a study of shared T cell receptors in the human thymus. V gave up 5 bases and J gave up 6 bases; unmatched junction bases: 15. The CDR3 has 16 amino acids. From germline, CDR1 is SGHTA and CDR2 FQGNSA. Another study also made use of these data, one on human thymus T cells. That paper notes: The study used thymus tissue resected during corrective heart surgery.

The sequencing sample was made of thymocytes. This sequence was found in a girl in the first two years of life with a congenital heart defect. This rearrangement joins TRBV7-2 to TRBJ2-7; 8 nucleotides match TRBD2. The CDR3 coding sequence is TGTGCCAGCAGCCTCGTTGGGTCAGCGGGGGCGGGCGAGCAGTACTTC. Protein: CASSLVGSAGAGEQYF.